These 14 T cell receptor beta chains were all obtained from the same sample, sequenced in a study of CD8 T cells in ankylosing spondylitis. Study results and limitations: Seemingly characteristic of ankylosing spondylitis blood was a TCR beta motif consisting of roughly 8 highly homologous variants.

A single record per CDR3 protein comes from TCRdb applying MiXCR to the 5' RACE reads. The sample yields 670,000 or so distinct CDR3 sequences, about 20% seen once. No antigen is known for these receptors. The sequenced material came from blood, either unsorted or a sorted T cell fraction (not recorded which). These receptors originate from a male donor with ankylosing spondylitis.

The rearrangement joins TRBV4-1 to TRBJ1-5, with D possibly matching TRBD1 (6 bases). Looked up from germline, CDR1 is MGHRA and CDR2 is YSYEKL. Deletions cut 2 bases from V and 6 bases from J, with 11 bases between. The CDR3 totals 14 residues. The CDR3 sequence: CASSQTGSSQPQHF. The CDR3 DNA sequence: TGCGCCAGCAGCCAAACAGGGTCTTCTCAGCCCCAGCATTTT.

V and J are TRBV12-3 or TRBV12-4 and TRBJ2-5, with TRBD2 matching over 13 bases. Unmatched junction bases numbered 7, after V lost 7 bases and J lost 5 bases. This CDR3 is built from 15 residues. The CDR3 bases are TGTGCCAGCACGAGACTACTAGCGGGGGGGGAGACCCAGTACTTC. This sequence encodes CASTRLLAGGETQYF.

The chain is built from TRBV7-9 and TRBJ2-1; D is unclear. The CDR3 has 14 residues. Germline V gives CDR1 SEHNR, CDR2 FQNEAQ (reference sequence). The V and J ends lost 7 bases and 7 bases respectively, with 17 bases between them. CDR3 coding DNA: TGTGCCAGCACCTCGGGTCTAAGGCGAAATGAGCAGTTCTTC. Translating it yields CASTSGLRRNEQFF.

There are many counts of this clonotype. The V call is TRBV3-1, the J call TRBJ1-1; D not resolved. V dropped 0 bases and J dropped 4 bases, with 9 bases sitting between them. CDR1 is LGHDT and CDR2 is YNNKEL in the germline V gene (reference sequence). The CDR3 spans 14 residues. The CDR3 loop reads CASSQEGRSTEAFF. The CDR3 DNA is TGTGCCAGCAGCCAAGAGGGGAGGAGCACTGAAGCTTTCTTT.

This clonotype has only a few counts. At one end the junction does not follow the germline gene, possibly because of a read error. Here the CDR3 DNA reads TGTCTTGTAGGGACTAGCGGGAACCTGGATACGCAGTATTTT. It encodes CLVGTSGNLDTQYF. The V call is TRBV20-1, the J call TRBJ2-3; 13 positions match TRBD2. CDR3 length: 14 residues. Germline V gene sequence: CDR1 DFQATT, CDR2 SNEGSKA (reference sequence).

This rearrangement joins TRBV6-5 to TRBJ1-3; the D is unclear. CDR1 and CDR2 (germline): MNHEY, SVGAGI. V dropped 0 bases and J dropped 1 base, with 10 bases sitting between them. The CDR3 has 16 amino acids. CDR3 sequence: CASSYSAPGSGNTIYF. DNA for the CDR3: TGTGCCAGCAGTTACTCCGCCCCCGGATCTGGAAACACCATATATTTT.

The sample holds a few counts of this clonotype. This rearrangement joins TRBV7-9 to TRBJ1-2, with D unresolved. Germline V CDR1 and CDR2: SEHNR, FQNEAQ (reference sequence). CDR3 length equals 11 residues. V was clipped by 10 bases and J by 7 bases, with 13 bases between them. In nucleotides, the CDR3 is TGTGCCATTCCACCCCTATCTGGCTACACCTTC. It encodes CAIPPLSGYTF. Full variable domain (missing parts from reference TRBV7-9 and TRBJ1-2): DTGVSQNPRHKITKRGQNVTFRCDPISEHNRLYWYRQTLGQGPEFLTYFQNEAQLEKSRLLSDRFSAERPKGSFSTLEIQRTEQGDSAMYLCAIPPLSGYTFGSGTRLTVV.

This clonotype appeared a few times. The chain couples TRBV7-9 to TRBJ2-3; D is possibly TRBD2 (6 bases). CDR1 and CDR2 from the germline V gene are SEHNR and FQNEAQ (reference sequence). The CDR3 extends over 14 amino acids. DNA of the CDR3: TGTGCGGGAAGCCGGCTAGCGAATGCAGATACGCAGTATTTT. It is translated as CAGSRLANADTQYF.

The genes are TRBV29-1 and TRBJ2-1; 9 bases align to TRBD2. CDR3 length: 14 residues. Germline V lookup: CDR1 SQVTM, CDR2 ANQGSEA. Unmatched junction bases numbered 6, after V lost 3 bases and J lost 6 bases. The CDR3 here is CSVDLGGRGNEQFF. Here the CDR3 DNA reads TGCAGCGTTGACTTGGGCGGGAGGGGCAATGAGCAGTTCTTC.

This clonotype was counted at least ten times. The CDR3 coding sequence is TGCGCCAGCAGTCGGGTCTCCTACAATGAGCAGTTCTTC. It codes for CASSRVSYNEQFF. The V and J genes are TRBV23-1 and TRBJ2-1; no clear D. TRBV23-1 is classed as an ORF, of uncertain function. Trimming took 4 bases from V and 0 from J, leaving 4 bases between them. The CDR3 has 13 residues.

This clonotype was detected only a few times. The gene calls are TRBV6-2 or TRBV6-3 and TRBJ1-2; no clear D gene. Germline V lookup: CDR1 MNHEY, CDR2 SVGEGT. CDR3 size: 12 residues. V gave up 8 bases and J gave up 4 bases, with 11 bases separating them. CDR3 nucleotide sequence: TGTGCCAGCTCAACCCCAGGCTATGGCTACACCTTC. Its protein product is CASSTPGYGYTF.

In this sample, this clonotype turned up a few times. This sequence joins TRBV7-9 and TRBJ1-1; D call uncertain. The CDR3 consists of 13 residues. The germline V and J ends were trimmed by 3 bases and 1 base, with 6 bases remaining between them. Germline V gene sequence: CDR1 SEHNR, CDR2 FQNEAQ (reference sequence). The CDR3 sequence is CASSFERNTEAFF. In nucleotides, the CDR3 is TGTGCCAGCAGCTTTGAACGGAACACTGAAGCTTTCTTT.

This clonotype was seen only a few times. This sequence joins TRBV4-2 and TRBJ2-1; TRBD1 matches 7 bases. CDR1 and CDR2 from the germline V gene are LGHNA and YNFKEQ. V lost 2 bases and J lost 1; bases outside the gene matches: 8. The CDR3 totals 17 residues. The DNA for the CDR3 is TGTGCCAGCAGCCAACCACAGGGGCCAGGGTCCTACAATGAGCAGTTCTTC. It encodes CASSQPQGPGSYNEQFF.

The genes are TRBV11-2 and TRBJ2-2; 7 nucleotides match TRBD2. The J segment lost 2 bases and the V segment lost 5 bases, leaving 5 bases of the junction unmatched. Germline V CDR1 and CDR2: SGHAT, FQNNGV. The CDR3 covers 15 residues. CDR3 in DNA: TGTGCCAGCAGCCCCTGGACTAGTAACACCGGGGAGCTGTTTTTT. Translation: CASSPWTSNTGELFF.